Shown below are 10 T cell receptor beta chains from a single sample sequenced in a study of cytomegalovirus exposure and HLA in healthy donors. Profiling relied on immunoSEQ multiplex PCR, and the TCRdb table lists in-frame clones only, not all of them. The sample holds more than 250,000 clones, 90% seen once. Sequenced material: PBMCs. These receptors were taken from a woman aged 25-40 years in good health and CMV-seronegative.

This chain uses TRBV7-9 with TRBJ2-1; 10 bases agree with TRBD2. Germline-derived CDR1 and CDR2 are SEHNR and FQNEAQ (reference sequence). The junction had 17 bases not matched to a gene; V was cut back by 4 bases and J by 8 bases. This CDR3 comprises 18 residues. The CDR3 protein is CASSSVVSSGRQEDEQFF. For the CDR3, the DNA is TGTGCCAGCAGCTCAGTCGTATCTAGCGGGAGACAGGAGGATGAGCAGTTCTTC. Using reference TRBV7-9 and TRBJ2-1 for the parts outside the CDR3, the full variable domain is DTGVSQNPRHKITKRGQNVTFRCDPISEHNRLYWYRQTLGQGPEFLTYFQNEAQLEKSRLLSDRFSAERPKGSFSTLEIQRTEQGDSAMYLCASSSVVSSGRQEDEQFFGPGTRLTVL.

This clone was detected only once. The rearrangement links TRBV18 to TRBJ2-7; D is perhaps TRBD1 (6 bases). The germline V gene has CDR1 KGHSH and CDR2 LQKENI. This CDR3 has 12 residues. V was shortened by 0 bases and J by 6 bases, with 6 bases between the two germline ends. CDR3 amino acids: CASSPPGGEQYF. CDR3 DNA sequence: TGTGCCAGCTCACCACCAGGGGGCGAGCAGTACTTC.

The chain carries TRBV28 and TRBJ2-7, with D possibly matching TRBD1 (8 bases). The length of the CDR3 is 15 residues. The ends were cut back, 6 bases at V and 0 bases at J, with 15 bases in the middle. Germline V gives CDR1 MDHEN, CDR2 SYDVKM. CDR3 nucleotides: TGTGCCAGCAGGCCAGGGGGCGGGAGCTCCTACGAGCAGTACTTC. Encoded protein: CASRPGGGSSYEQYF.

This chain uses TRBV5-1 with TRBJ2-7, with 9 positions matching TRBD2. J was trimmed by 7 bases and V by 6 bases; bases with no gene match: 20. CDR1 and CDR2 from the germline V gene are SGHRS and YFSETQ. This CDR3 region has 17 residues. The CDR3 nucleotides read TGCGCCAGCAATCTGGGACTAGCAGGGATTGGTTCGAGGGAGCAGTACTTC. This codes for CASNLGLAGIGSREQYF.

This clone was found once. This chain joins TRBV5-6 and TRBJ1-5; the match to TRBD1 covers 8 bases. In germline, CDR1 is SGHDT, CDR2 YYEEEE. Trimming at V came to 2 bases and at J to 5 bases, leaving 6 bases not matched to a gene. The CDR3 extends over 15 amino acids. The CDR3 region is CASSFWDRRDQPQHF. CDR3 bases: TGTGCCAGCAGCTTCTGGGACAGGAGAGATCAGCCCCAGCATTTT.

The chain employs TRBV6-1 and TRBJ1-1; D remains ambiguous. The CDR3 is 12 amino acids. The germline CDR1 and CDR2 sequences are MNHNS and SASEGT. The V and J ends lost 6 bases and 1 base respectively, with 6 bases between them. In nucleotides, the CDR3 is TGTGCCAGCAGCCGGGGGAACACTGAAGCTTTCTTT. Translating gives CASSRGNTEAFF.

The V call is TRBV2, the J call TRBJ2-3, with 11 bases aligning to TRBD1. In germline, CDR1 is SNHLY, CDR2 FYNNEI. V was clipped by 10 bases and J by 3 bases; unmatched bases: 6. The length of the CDR3 is 14 residues. The CDR3 spells CATYRDRGTDTQYF. As DNA, the CDR3 is TGTGCCACCTACCGGGACAGGGGGACAGATACGCAGTATTTT.

The V and J genes are TRBV18 and TRBJ2-7; TRBD1 agrees at 9 bases. From germline, CDR1 is KGHSH and CDR2 LQKENI. The CDR3 runs to 14 residues. J lost 3 bases, V lost 4 bases, and 4 bases had no gene match. The CDR3 loop reads CASSRPGQGYEQYF. CDR3 nucleotide sequence: TGTGCCAGCTCACGACCGGGACAGGGCTACGAGCAGTACTTC. Drawing the rest from reference TRBV18 and TRBJ2-7, the complete variable domain is NAGVMQNPRHLVRRRGQEARLRCSPMKGHSHVYWYRQLPEEGLKFMVYLQKENIIDESGMPKERFSAEFPKEGPSILRIQQVVRGDSAAYFCASSRPGQGYEQYFGPGTRLTVT.

The V gene is TRBV27, the J gene TRBJ1-2, with 11 bases matching TRBD1. The length of the CDR3 is 15 residues. Losses at the gene ends were 2 bases for V and 4 bases for J; bases not matched to a gene: 3. Germline lookup yields CDR1 MNHEY and CDR2 SMNVEV (reference sequence). CDR3 coding DNA: TGTGCCAGCAGTTTAGGGACAGGGGGAGTCTATGGCTACACCTTC. Protein sequence: CASSLGTGGVYGYTF.

The V and J genes are TRBV15 and TRBJ2-7, with TRBD2 matching 13 bases. The CDR3 length is 17 residues. V was clipped by 0 bases and J by 2 bases; unmatched bases: 4. Germline CDR1 reads LNHNV; CDR2 reads YYDKDF (reference sequence). The chain's CDR3 is CATSRERTSGSAYEQYF. CDR3 sequence (DNA): TGTGCCACCAGCAGAGAGCGGACTAGCGGGAGCGCCTACGAGCAGTACTTC.